This TCR beta chain was recorded in a study of post-analysis software for immune sequencing data. V was trimmed by 2 bases and J by 9 bases, leaving 13 bases between them. The CDR3 extends over 13 amino acids. Germline assignment: CDR1 SGHAT and CDR2 FQNNGV. Prepared libraries of TCR beta cDNA carried unique molecular identifiers. With about 0.9 to 11 million T cells as the source, roughly 0.5 million cDNA molecules resulted. TCRdb redid the calling of the PCR reads with MiXCR, one entry per CDR3 protein. The sample shows 750,000 to 900,000 distinct CDR3 sequences, around 45% of them seen only once. This clonotype appeared a few times. Its cognate antigen is unknown. Study-wide results and caveats: TRBV5-6, TRBV5-1 and TRBV20-1 belonged to a set of about five TRBV segments that were more frequent in patients than controls. There was significantly lower normalized Chao1 diversity in multiple sclerosis patients than in controls.

The gene calls are TRBV11-2 and TRBJ1-2, with D unresolved. The TCR was taken from a girl aged 5-17 years with multiple sclerosis. Sequencing input: blood. The DNA for the CDR3 is TGTGCCAGCAGCTTATATGTCGCTGATCGCTACACCTTC. Translated, it gives CASSLYVADRYTF.